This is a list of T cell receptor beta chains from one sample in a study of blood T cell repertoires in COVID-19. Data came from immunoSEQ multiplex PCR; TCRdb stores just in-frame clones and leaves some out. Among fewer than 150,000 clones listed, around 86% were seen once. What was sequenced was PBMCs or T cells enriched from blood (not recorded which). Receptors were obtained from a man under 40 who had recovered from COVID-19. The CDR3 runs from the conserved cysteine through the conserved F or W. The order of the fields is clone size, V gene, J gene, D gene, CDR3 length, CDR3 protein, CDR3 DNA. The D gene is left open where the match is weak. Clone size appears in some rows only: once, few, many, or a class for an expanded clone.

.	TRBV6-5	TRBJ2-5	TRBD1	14	CASSRDRGGETQYF	TGTGCCAGCAGTCGTGACAGGGGAGGAGAGACCCAGTACTTC
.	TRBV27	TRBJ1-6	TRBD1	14	CASSRQGDRSPLHF	TGTGCCAGCAGTCGACAGGGGGATCGGTCACCCCTCCACTTT
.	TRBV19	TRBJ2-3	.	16	CASSISSGLPTDTQYF	TGTGCCAGTAGTATAAGTAGCGGTCTTCCCACAGATACGCAGTATTTT
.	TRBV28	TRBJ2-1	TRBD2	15	CASSSGTSGLNEQFF	TGTGCCAGCAGCTCCGGGACTAGCGGGTTGAATGAGCAGTTCTTC
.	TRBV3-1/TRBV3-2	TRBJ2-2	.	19	CASSPSPRQGIVESGELFF	TGTGCCAGCAGCCCAAGCCCCCGCCAGGGCATAGTTGAGTCCGGGGAGCTGTTTTTT
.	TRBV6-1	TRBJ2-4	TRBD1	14	CASSEQDRGNIQYF	TGTGCCAGCAGTGAACAGGACAGGGGAAACATTCAGTACTTC
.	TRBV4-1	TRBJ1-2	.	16	CASSQTHRDIYYGYTF	TGCGCCAGCAGCCAGACTCACCGGGACATCTACTATGGCTACACCTTC
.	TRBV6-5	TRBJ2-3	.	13	CASSYSRGATQYF	TGTGCCAGCAGTTATTCTAGGGGTGCGACGCAGTATTTT
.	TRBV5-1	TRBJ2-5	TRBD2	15	CASSFGGRAEETQYF	TGCGCCAGCAGCTTTGGCGGGAGGGCCGAAGAGACCCAGTACTTC
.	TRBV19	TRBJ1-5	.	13	CASSIVDNQPQHF	TGTGCCAGTAGTATAGTAGACAATCAGCCCCAGCATTTT
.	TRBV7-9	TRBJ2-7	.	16	CASSFTAGTLNYEQYF	TGTGCCAGCAGCTTCACAGCGGGCACCCTGAACTACGAGCAGTACTTC
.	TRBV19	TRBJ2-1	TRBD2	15	CASRRSGGAYNEQFF	TGTGCCAGTAGACGTTCGGGAGGAGCCTACAATGAGCAGTTCTTC
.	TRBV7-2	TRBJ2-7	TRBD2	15	CASSSRTSGAYEQYF	TGTGCCAGCAGCTCAAGGACTAGCGGGGCATACGAGCAGTACTTC
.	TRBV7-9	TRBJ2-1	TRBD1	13	CASSLDRGDEQFF	TGTGCCAGCAGCTTAGACAGGGGCGATGAGCAGTTCTTC
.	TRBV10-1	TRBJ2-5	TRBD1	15	CASSGRQGPQETQYF	TGCGCCAGCAGTGGCCGACAGGGACCTCAAGAGACCCAGTACTTC
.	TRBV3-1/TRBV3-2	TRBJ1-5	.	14	CASSQDRVDQPQHF	TGTGCCAGCAGCCAAGACAGGGTTGATCAGCCCCAGCATTTT
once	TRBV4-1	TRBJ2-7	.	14	CASSLDRSSYEQYF	TGCGCCAGCAGTCTCGACAGAAGCTCCTACGAGCAGTACTTC
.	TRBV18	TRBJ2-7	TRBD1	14	CASSSSGGGYEQYF	TGTGCCAGCTCATCCTCAGGGGGCGGCTACGAGCAGTACTTC
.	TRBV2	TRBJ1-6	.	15	CASAPRGEDNSPLHF	TGTGCCAGCGCCCCCAGGGGAGAAGACAATTCACCCCTCCACTTT
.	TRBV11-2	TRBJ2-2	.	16	CASSLVRPRSTGELFF	TGTGCCAGCAGCTTAGTGAGGCCGCGGAGCACCGGGGAGCTGTTTTTT
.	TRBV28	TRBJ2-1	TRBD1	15	CASSLAGTGMPEQFF	TGTGCCAGCAGTTTAGCTGGGACAGGGATGCCTGAGCAGTTCTTC
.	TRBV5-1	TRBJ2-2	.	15	CASSPRRGSTGELFF	TGCGCCAGCAGCCCTAGGAGAGGGTCGACCGGGGAGCTGTTTTTT
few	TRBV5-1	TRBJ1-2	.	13	CASSLTRNYGYTF	TGCGCCAGCAGCTTGACAAGAAACTATGGCTACACCTTC
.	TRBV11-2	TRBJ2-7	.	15	CASSLNTNTRYEQYF	TGTGCCAGCAGCTTAAACACGAACACACGCTACGAGCAGTACTTC
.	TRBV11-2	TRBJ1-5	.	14	CASSLDRVDQPQHF	TGTGCCAGCAGCTTAGACAGGGTCGATCAGCCCCAGCATTTT
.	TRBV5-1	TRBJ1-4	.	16	CASSSATSGLGEKLFF	TGCGCCAGCAGCTCCGCGACCTCAGGATTAGGAGAAAAACTGTTTTTT
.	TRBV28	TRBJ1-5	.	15	CASSLLGVGNQPQHF	TGTGCCAGCAGTTTATTAGGGGTTGGCAATCAGCCCCAGCATTTT
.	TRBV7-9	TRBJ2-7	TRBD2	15	CASSLTGLPSYEQYF	TGTGCCAGCAGCCTAACGGGACTACCCTCCTACGAGCAGTACTTC
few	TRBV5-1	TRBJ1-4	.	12	CASSGADEKLFF	TGCGCCAGCAGCGGGGCGGATGAAAAACTGTTTTTT
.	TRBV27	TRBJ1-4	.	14	CASSSRGSNEKLFF	TGTGCCAGCAGTTCTCGGGGGTCAAATGAAAAACTGTTTTTT
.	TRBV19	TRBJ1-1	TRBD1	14	CASSMGTASTEAFF	TGTGCCAGTAGTATGGGGACAGCGTCGACTGAAGCTTTCTTT
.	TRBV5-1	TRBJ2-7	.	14	CASSLNRDTYEQYF	TGCGCCAGCAGCTTAAACAGGGATACCTACGAGCAGTACTTC
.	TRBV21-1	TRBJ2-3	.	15	CASTPTGGLTDTQYF	TGTGCCAGCACCCCGACAGGGGGCCTCACAGATACGCAGTATTTT
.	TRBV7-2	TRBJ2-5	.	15	CASSLAGRVQETQYF	TGTGCCAGCAGCTTAGCCGGGAGAGTCCAAGAGACCCAGTACTTC
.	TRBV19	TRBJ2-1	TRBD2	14	CASNSGRVYNEQFF	TGTGCCAGTAATTCCGGGAGGGTGTACAATGAGCAGTTCTTC
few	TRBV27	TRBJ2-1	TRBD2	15	CASSLTSGSWNEQFF	TGTGCCAGCAGCTTGACTAGCGGGAGTTGGAATGAGCAGTTCTTC
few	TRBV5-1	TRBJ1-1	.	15	CASSLEGEMNTEAFF	TGCGCCAGCAGCTTGGAGGGAGAGATGAACACTGAAGCTTTCTTT
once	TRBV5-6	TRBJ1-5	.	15	CASSFGQGSNQPQHF	TGTGCCAGCAGCTTTGGGCAGGGGAGCAATCAGCCCCAGCATTTT
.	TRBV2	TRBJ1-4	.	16	CASSEEVTATNEKLFF	TGTGCCAGCAGTGAAGAGGTGACTGCAACTAATGAAAAACTGTTTTTT
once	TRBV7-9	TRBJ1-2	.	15	CASSPPDSPSYGYTF	TGTGCCAGCAGCCCCCCCGACAGCCCTTCCTATGGCTACACCTTC
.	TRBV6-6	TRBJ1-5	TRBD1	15	CASSSGTVMNQPQHF	TGTGCCAGCAGTTCCGGGACAGTGATGAATCAGCCCCAGCATTTT
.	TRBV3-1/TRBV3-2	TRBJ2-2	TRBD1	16	CASSPGQVPHTGELFF	TGTGCCAGCAGTCCAGGACAGGTTCCGCACACCGGGGAGCTGTTTTTT
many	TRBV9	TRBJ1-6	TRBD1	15	CASSGTGHYNSPLHF	TGTGCCAGTTCCGGGACAGGGCATTATAATTCACCCCTCCACTTT
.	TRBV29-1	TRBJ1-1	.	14	CSADNPDRNTEAFF	TGCAGCGCCGATAACCCAGACAGGAACACTGAAGCTTTCTTT
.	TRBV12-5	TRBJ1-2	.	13	CASGLVSGGGYTF	TGTGCTAGTGGTTTGGTATCAGGCGGGGGCTACACCTTC
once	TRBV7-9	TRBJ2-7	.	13	CASQQGAFYEQYF	TGTGCCAGCCAACAGGGCGCGTTCTACGAGCAGTACTTC
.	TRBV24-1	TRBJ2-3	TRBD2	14	CATSDGGRTDTQYF	TGTGCCACCAGTGACGGCGGGAGAACAGATACGCAGTATTTT
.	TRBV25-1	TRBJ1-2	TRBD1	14	CASSEWAGGYGYTF	TGTGCCAGCAGTGAATGGGCAGGGGGCTATGGCTACACCTTC
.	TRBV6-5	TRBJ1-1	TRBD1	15	CASSYTGGPDTEAFF	TGTGCCAGCAGTTACACAGGGGGCCCCGACACTGAAGCTTTCTTT
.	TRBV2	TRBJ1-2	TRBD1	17	CASRGGPTGPTNYGYTF	TGTGCCAGCAGGGGGGGCCCGACAGGGCCTACTAACTATGGCTACACCTTC
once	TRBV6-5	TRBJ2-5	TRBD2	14	CASSYMGEGETQYF	TGTGCCAGCAGTTACATGGGGGAGGGGGAGACCCAGTACTTC
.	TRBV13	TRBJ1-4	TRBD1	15	CASSLAQGSNEKLFF	TGTGCCAGCAGCTTAGCACAGGGGAGCAATGAAAAACTGTTTTTT
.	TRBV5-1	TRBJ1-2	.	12	CASSQDRGGYTF	TGCGCCAGCAGCCAGGATAGGGGAGGCTACACCTTC
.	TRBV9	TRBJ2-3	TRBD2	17	CASSAGSASGGANTQYF	TGTGCCAGCAGCGCCGGCTCAGCCAGCGGGGGGGCAAATACGCAGTATTTT
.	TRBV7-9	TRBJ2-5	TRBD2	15	CASSSTSGWGETQYF	TGTGCCAGCAGCTCGACTAGCGGGTGGGGAGAGACCCAGTACTTC
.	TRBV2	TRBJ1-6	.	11	CASERNSPLHF	TGTGCCAGCGAGAGGAATTCACCCCTCCACTTT
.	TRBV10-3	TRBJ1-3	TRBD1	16	CAISESDRLPGNTIYF	TGTGCCATCAGTGAGTCGGACAGGCTGCCTGGAAACACCATATATTTT
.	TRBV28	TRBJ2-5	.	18	CASSFRGVGELDQETQYF	TGTGCCAGCAGTTTCCGCGGGGTAGGGGAATTGGATCAAGAGACCCAGTACTTC
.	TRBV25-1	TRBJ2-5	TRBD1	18	CASSEIPRTGGVQETQYF	TGTGCCAGCAGTGAAATTCCCCGGACAGGGGGGGTCCAAGAGACCCAGTACTTC